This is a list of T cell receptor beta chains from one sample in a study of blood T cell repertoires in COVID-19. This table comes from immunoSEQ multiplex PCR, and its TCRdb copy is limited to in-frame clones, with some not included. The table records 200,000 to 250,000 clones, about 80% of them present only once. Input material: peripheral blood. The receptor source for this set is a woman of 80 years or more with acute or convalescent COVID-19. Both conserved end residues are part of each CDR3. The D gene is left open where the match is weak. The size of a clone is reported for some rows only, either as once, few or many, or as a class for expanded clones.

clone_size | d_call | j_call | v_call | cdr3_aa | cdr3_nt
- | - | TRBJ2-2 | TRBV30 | CAWSVIRVRSGELFF | TGTGCCTGGAGTGTTATCAGGGTGCGGTCCGGGGAGCTGTTTTTT
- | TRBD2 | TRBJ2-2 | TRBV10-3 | CATTRGGAPGELFF | TGTGCCACTACTCGCGGGGGGGCCCCCGGGGAGCTGTTTTTT
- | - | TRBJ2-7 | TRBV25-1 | CASSDRTAYEQYF | TGTGCCAGCAGTGACCGGACAGCCTACGAGCAGTACTTC
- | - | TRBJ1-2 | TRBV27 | CASSLPGSTGPKSYTF | TGTGCCAGCAGTTTACCCGGGTCCACAGGCCCAAAAAGCTACACCTTC
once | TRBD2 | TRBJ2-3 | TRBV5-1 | CASSLSSGFTDTQYF | TGCGCCAGCAGCTTGTCTAGCGGATTCACAGATACGCAGTATTTT
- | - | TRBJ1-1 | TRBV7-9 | CASSLMGGSFEAFF | TGTGCCAGCAGCCTAATGGGGGGAAGTTTTGAAGCTTTCTTT
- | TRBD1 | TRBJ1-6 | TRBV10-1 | CASGTGVVSPLHF | TGCGCCAGCGGGACAGGGGTGGTTTCACCCCTCCACTTT
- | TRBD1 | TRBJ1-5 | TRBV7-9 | CASSWGQPNQPQHF | TGTGCCAGCAGCTGGGGACAGCCGAATCAGCCCCAGCATTTT
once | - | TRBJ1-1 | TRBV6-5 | CASRKNRRENTEAFF | TGTGCCAGCAGAAAGAACCGACGGGAGAACACTGAAGCTTTCTTT
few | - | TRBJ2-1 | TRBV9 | CASSAGGSNNEQFF | TGTGCCAGCAGCGCCGGAGGTTCAAACAATGAGCAGTTCTTC
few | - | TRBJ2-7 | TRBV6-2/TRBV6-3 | CASSYQLPYEQYF | TGTGCCAGCAGTTATCAACTACCCTACGAGCAGTACTTC